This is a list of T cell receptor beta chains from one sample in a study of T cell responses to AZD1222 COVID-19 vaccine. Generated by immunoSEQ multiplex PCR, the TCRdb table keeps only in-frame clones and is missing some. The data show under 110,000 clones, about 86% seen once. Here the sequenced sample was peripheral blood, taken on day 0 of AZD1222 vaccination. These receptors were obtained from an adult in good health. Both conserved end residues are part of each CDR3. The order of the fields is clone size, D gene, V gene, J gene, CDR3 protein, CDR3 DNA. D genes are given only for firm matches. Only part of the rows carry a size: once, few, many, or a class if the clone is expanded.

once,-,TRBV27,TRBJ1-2,CASSLTADYGYTF,TGTGCCAGCAGTTTAACGGCGGACTATGGCTACACCTTC
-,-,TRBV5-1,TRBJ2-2,CASSSGTPTGELFF,TGCGCCAGCAGCTCCGGGACCCCCACCGGGGAGCTGTTTTTT
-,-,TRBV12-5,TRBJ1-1,CASGFGPGAGGGTEAFF,TGTGCTAGTGGTTTCGGTCCCGGGGCTGGCGGCGGCACTGAAGCTTTCTTT
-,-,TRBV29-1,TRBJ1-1,CSATGSMNTEAFF,TGCAGCGCCACAGGGAGCATGAACACTGAAGCTTTCTTT
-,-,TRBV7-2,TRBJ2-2,CASSLGQLTGELFF,TGTGCCAGCAGCCTAGGACAGCTCACCGGGGAGCTGTTTTTT
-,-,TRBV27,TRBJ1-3,CASSSGSGNTIYF,TGTGCCAGCAGTTCAGGCTCTGGAAACACCATATATTTT
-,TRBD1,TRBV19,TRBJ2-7,CASKSDRVTYEQYF,TGTGCCAGTAAATCGGACAGGGTCACCTACGAGCAGTACTTC
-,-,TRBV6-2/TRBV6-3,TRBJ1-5,CASSYGPSSNQPQHF,TGTGCCAGCAGTTACGGTCCATCCAGCAATCAGCCCCAGCATTTT
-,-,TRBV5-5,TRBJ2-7,CASSPGGPNLSRHF,TGTGCCAGCAGCCCCGGGGGGCCCAACCTGAGTAGGCACTTC
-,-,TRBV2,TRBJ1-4,CASRESLDEKLFF,TGTGCCAGCAGGGAAAGCTTGGATGAAAAACTGTTTTTT
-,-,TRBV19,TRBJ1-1,CASSTRYQSNTEAFF,TGTGCCAGTAGTACCCGATACCAGTCGAACACTGAAGCTTTCTTT
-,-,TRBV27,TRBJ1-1,CASSTDPDRLNTEAFF,TGTGCCAGCAGCACTGATCCGGACAGATTGAACACTGAAGCTTTCTTT
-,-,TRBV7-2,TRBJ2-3,CASSLGQPGSTDTQYF,TGTGCCAGCAGCTTAGGTCAACCCGGTAGCACAGATACGCAGTATTTT
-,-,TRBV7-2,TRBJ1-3,CASSQGMGGSSGNTIYF,TGTGCCAGCAGCCAAGGGATGGGCGGCAGCTCTGGAAACACCATATATTTT
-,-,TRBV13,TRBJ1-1,CASSSPSEAFF,TGTGCCAGCAGCTCCCCCAGTGAGGCTTTCTTT
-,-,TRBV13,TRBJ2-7,CASSFWADSYEQYF,TGTGCCAGCAGCTTTTGGGCTGACTCCTACGAGCAGTACTTC
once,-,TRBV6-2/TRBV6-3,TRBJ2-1,CASSPGLYNEQFF,TGTGCCAGCAGTCCGGGACTTTACAATGAGCAGTTCTTC
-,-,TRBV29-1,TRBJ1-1,CSTQPQRITEAFF,TGCAGCACCCAACCCCAAAGGATCACTGAAGCTTTCTTT
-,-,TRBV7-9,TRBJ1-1,CASSWEGAVTEAFF,TGTGCCAGCAGCTGGGAGGGCGCGGTCACTGAAGCTTTCTTT
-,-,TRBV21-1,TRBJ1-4,CASINEATNEKLFF,TGTGCCAGCATCAATGAGGCAACTAATGAAAAACTGTTTTTT
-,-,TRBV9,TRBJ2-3,CASSVVATDTQYF,TGTGCCAGCAGCGTAGTCGCTACAGATACGCAGTATTTT
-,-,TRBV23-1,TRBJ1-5,CASSQGVLNQPQHF,TGCGCCAGCAGTCAAGGGGTACTCAATCAGCCCCAGCATTTT
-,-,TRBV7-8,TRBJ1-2,CASSRGQGSDYGYTF,TGTGCCAGCAGCCGAGGGCAGGGGAGTGACTATGGCTACACCTTC
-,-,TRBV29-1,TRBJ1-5,CSVVLNSNQPQHF,TGCAGCGTTGTGCTGAATAGCAATCAGCCCCAGCATTTT
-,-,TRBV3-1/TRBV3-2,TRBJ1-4,CASSQVLKLFF,TGTGCCAGCAGCCAAGTGTTAAAACTGTTTTTT
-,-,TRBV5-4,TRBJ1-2,CASSSPDGELYGYTF,TGTGCCAGCAGCTCACCGGACGGGGAACTCTATGGCTACACCTTC
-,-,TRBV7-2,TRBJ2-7,CASSTGTYSYEQYF,TGTGCCAGCAGCACCGGGACCTACTCCTACGAGCAGTACTTC
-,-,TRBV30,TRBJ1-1,CASAHWELNTEAFF,TGTGCCTCCGCGCATTGGGAGTTGAACACTGAAGCTTTCTTT
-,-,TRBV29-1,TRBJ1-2,CSVEQRAYGYTF,TGCAGCGTCGAACAGAGAGCCTATGGCTACACCTTC
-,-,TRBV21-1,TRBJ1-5,CASKPNRSGQRHQPQHF,TGTGCCAGCAAGCCAAATAGATCGGGACAGAGGCATCAGCCCCAGCATTTT
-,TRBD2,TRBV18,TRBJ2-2,CASSPSGLAGEVGELFF,TGTGCCAGCTCACCATCGGGACTAGCGGGAGAGGTCGGGGAGCTGTTTTTT
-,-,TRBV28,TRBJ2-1,CASSLSLDKQFF,TGTGCCAGCAGTTTAAGCTTAGATAAGCAGTTCTTC
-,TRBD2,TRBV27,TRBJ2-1,CASRPANPWFLGPAGTYNEQFF,TGTGCCAGCAGACCCGCGAACCCGTGGTTTCTCGGTCCAGCGGGAACCTACAATGAGCAGTTCTTC
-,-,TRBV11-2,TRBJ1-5,CASSPTRDAPQHF,TGTGCCAGCAGCCCGACCCGGGACGCCCCACAGCATTTT
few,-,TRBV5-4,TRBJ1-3,CASSSRGSGNTIYF,TGTGCCAGCAGCTCCAGAGGATCTGGAAACACCATATATTTT